This TCR beta chain was retrieved from a study of CD8+ T cells in alopecia areata. Points from the study as a whole: Lesional tissue from the scalp (especially in alopecia totalis/universalis) showed higher clonality than normal scalp.

This clone was seen a few times. No antigen is known for it. RNA, once extracted, was reverse transcribed into cDNA for use as the sequencing template. The repertoire was sequenced with immunoSEQ multiplex PCR; TCRdb's copy has only in-frame clones and lacks some. The sample contains approximately 99,000 clones, approximately 50% of which appear only once. V lost 4 bases and J lost 6; bases outside the gene matches: 5. The CDR3 contains 14 residues. CDR1 and CDR2 from the germline V gene are SQVTM and ANQGSEA. This receptor was obtained from a human donor with alopecia areata. The chain links TRBV29-1 to TRBJ2-1; 11 nucleotides match TRBD1. Material: NKG2D-low CD8+ T cells sorted from blood. For the CDR3, the DNA is TGCAGCGTTGGGAGGGGGACAGGGGGCAATGAGCAGTTCTTC. The encoded protein is CSVGRGTGGNEQFF.